This T cell receptor beta chain emerged from a study of blood T cell repertoires in COVID-19. Looking at the study overall: Samples taken during acute and convalescent COVID-19 were collected in the United States, Italy and Spain. T cells, B-cell-depleted T cells, or PBMCs supplied cDNA or gDNA.

Germline loops: CDR1 SNHLY, CDR2 FYNNEI. The length of the CDR3 is 13 residues. Deletions cut 4 bases from V and 5 bases from J, with 11 bases between. Original processing methods: Reference gene primer amplification gave estimated nucleated cell counts. Sequenced by immunoSEQ multiplex PCR; TCRdb stores in-frame clones only, minus some. That table is the source of V, J and clone size, and D and trimming were worked out from the DNA. The sample comprises a few hundred thousand clones, 80% to 85% of which are singletons, and 15% to 17% rests with the top ten. The V gene is TRBV2, the J gene TRBJ1-2; possible D gene TRBD1, 6 bases. The sequence came from a person aged 70 to 85 with COVID-19, enrolled during active disease. The sample consisted of peripheral blood. The CDR3 bases are TGTGCCAGCAGTGCCGGGACATTTTATGGCTACACCTTC. Translating it yields CASSAGTFYGYTF.